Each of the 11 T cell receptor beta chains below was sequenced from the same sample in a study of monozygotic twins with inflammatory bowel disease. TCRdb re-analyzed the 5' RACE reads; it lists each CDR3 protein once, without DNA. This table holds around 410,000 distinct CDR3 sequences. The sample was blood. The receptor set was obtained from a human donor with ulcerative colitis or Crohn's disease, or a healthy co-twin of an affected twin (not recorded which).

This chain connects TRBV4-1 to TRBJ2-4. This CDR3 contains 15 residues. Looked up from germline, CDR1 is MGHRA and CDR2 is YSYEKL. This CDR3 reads CASSQEGPAKNIQYF.

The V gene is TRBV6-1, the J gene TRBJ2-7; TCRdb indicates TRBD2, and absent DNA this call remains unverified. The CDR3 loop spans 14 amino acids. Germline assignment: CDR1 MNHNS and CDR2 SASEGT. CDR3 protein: CASLSGGPPYEQYF.

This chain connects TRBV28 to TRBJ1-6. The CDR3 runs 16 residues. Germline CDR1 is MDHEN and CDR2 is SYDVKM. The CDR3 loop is CASSLSPGRANSPLHF.

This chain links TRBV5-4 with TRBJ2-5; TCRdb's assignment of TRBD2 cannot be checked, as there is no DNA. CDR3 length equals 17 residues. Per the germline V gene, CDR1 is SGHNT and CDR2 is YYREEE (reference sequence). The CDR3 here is CASSLGTSGGQSETQYF.

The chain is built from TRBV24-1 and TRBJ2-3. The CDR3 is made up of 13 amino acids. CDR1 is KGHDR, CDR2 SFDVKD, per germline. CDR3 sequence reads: CATQKRGTDTQYF.

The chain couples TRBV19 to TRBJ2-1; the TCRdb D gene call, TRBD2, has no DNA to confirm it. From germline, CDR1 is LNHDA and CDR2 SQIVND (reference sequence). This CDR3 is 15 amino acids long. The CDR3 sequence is CASTAGGRAGDEQFF.

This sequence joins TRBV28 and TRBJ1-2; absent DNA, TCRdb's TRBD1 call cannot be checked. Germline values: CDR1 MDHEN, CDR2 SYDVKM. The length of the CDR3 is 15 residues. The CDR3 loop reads CASSLLEGGAGGYTF.

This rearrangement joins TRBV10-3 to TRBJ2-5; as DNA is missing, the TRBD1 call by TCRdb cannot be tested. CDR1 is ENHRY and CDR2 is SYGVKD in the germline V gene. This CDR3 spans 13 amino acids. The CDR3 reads CAITGTPEGTQYF.

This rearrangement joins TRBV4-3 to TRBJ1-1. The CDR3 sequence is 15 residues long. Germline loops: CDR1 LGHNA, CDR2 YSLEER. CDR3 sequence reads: CASSQDSWGETEAFF.

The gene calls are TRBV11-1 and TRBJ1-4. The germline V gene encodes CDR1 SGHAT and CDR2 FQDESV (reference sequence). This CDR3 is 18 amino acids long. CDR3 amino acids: CASSRQGLRTRTNEKLFF.

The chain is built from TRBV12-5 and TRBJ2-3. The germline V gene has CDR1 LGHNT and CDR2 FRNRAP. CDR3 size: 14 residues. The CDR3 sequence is CASGLGFEGDTQYF.